This T cell receptor (beta chain) was sequenced in a study of shared clonotypes between healthy human individuals. The CDR3 loop spans 11 amino acids. Germline CDR1 is SQVTM and CDR2 is ANQGSEA. Trimming left V 6 bases short and J 5 bases short, with 7 bases between. Sequencing was performed with immunoSEQ multiplex PCR; in TCRdb, only in-frame clones are kept and a portion is missing. The sample has roughly 2.6 million clones, over 85% seen once. Input material: naive CD4+ T cells sorted from blood. Documented subset: CD45RA+ positively selected. This chain joins TRBV29-1 and TRBJ2-2; D call uncertain. This TCR derives from a man aged 18 to 30 in good health. The CDR3 sequence is CSVLTTGELFF. CDR3 bases: TGCAGCGTGCTAACTACCGGGGAGCTGTTTTTT.